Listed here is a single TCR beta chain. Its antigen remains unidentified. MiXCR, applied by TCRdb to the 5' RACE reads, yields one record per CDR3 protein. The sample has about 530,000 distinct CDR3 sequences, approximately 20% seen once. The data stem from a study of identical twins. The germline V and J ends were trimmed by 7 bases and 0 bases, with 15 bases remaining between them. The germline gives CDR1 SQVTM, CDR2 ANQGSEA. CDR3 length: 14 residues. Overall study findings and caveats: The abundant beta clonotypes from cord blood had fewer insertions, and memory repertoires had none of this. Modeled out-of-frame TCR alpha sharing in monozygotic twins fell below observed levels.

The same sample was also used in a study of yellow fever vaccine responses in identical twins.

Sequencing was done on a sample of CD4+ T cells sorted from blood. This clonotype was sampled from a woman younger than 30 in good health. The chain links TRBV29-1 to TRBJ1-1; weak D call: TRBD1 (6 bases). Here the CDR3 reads CSAGGGHLNTEAFF. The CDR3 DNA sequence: TGCAGCGCCGGGGGGGGACACTTGAACACTGAAGCTTTCTTT.